These T cell receptor beta chains were read from a single sample in a study of cytomegalovirus exposure and HLA in healthy donors. TCRdb's copy holds only in-frame clones and misses some; the assay was immunoSEQ multiplex PCR. This table has about 210,000 clones, over 75% appearing once. The sample comprised PBMCs. Receptor source: a woman aged 45-65 years in good health and CMV-seropositive. The CDR3 runs from the conserved cysteine through the conserved F or W. Fields, in order: clone size, V gene, J gene, D gene, CDR3 protein, CDR3 DNA. D genes are given only for firm matches. Part of the rows lack a size; the others show once, few, many or a class for expanded clones.

>few|TRBV6-4|TRBJ2-1|TRBD2
CASSDSVAGGNNEQFF
TGTGCCAGCAGTGACTCGGTAGCGGGGGGAAACAATGAGCAGTTCTTC
>NA|TRBV5-4|TRBJ2-3|NA
CASSLGQTDTQYF
TGTGCCAGCAGCTTGGGGCAAACAGATACGCAGTATTTT
>NA|TRBV5-1|TRBJ1-1|NA
CASSLVPGEITEAFF
TGCGCCAGCAGCTTGGTGCCGGGTGAGATCACTGAAGCTTTCTTT
>NA|TRBV18|TRBJ2-7|NA
CASSPQGDAYEQYF
TGTGCCAGCTCACCACAAGGGGATGCCTACGAGCAGTACTTC
>NA|TRBV5-4|TRBJ2-3|TRBD1
CASSLGDSGTDTQYF
TGTGCCAGCAGCTTGGGGGACAGCGGCACAGATACGCAGTATTTT
>once|TRBV6-6|TRBJ2-7|TRBD1
CASRQGARNEQYF
TGTGCCAGCCGACAGGGGGCGAGGAACGAGCAGTACTTC
>NA|TRBV5-4|TRBJ2-3|NA
CASSLGWARGDTQYF
TGTGCCAGCAGCTTGGGGTGGGCCCGGGGAGATACGCAGTATTTT
>NA|TRBV30|TRBJ2-5|NA
CAWSSSRETQYF
TGTGCCTGGAGTTCTTCCCGGGAGACCCAGTACTTC
>NA|TRBV5-5|TRBJ2-7|TRBD1
CASGDRHYEQYF
TGTGCCAGTGGGGACAGACACTACGAGCAGTACTTC
>NA|TRBV6-5|TRBJ1-1|NA
CASRSNREGNTEAFF
TGTGCCAGCAGAAGCAACAGGGAGGGGAACACTGAAGCTTTCTTT
>NA|TRBV15|TRBJ2-5|TRBD2
CATSRGGLAGAETQYF
TGTGCCACCAGCAGGGGGGGGCTAGCGGGGGCTGAGACCCAGTACTTC
>once|TRBV7-2|TRBJ2-7|NA
CALSSFPGDPYEQYF
TGTGCCTTATCGAGTTTCCCAGGGGATCCCTACGAGCAGTACTTC